The 17 T cell receptor beta chains below come from one sample, sequenced in a study of shared clonotypes between healthy human individuals. Sequencing was performed with immunoSEQ multiplex PCR; in TCRdb, only in-frame clones are kept and a portion is missing. Among about 2.4 million clones, approximately 94% were seen once, and the ten largest hold around 0.4%. Sequencing used naive CD4+ T cells from PBMCs. Subset specified: CD45RA+ positively selected. These TCRs come from a man in his late teens or twenties in good health. Some clones in this sample may be carry-over from other donors' samples.

This chain joins TRBV14 and TRBJ2-1; 9 nucleotides match TRBD1. J was trimmed by 10 bases and V by 4 bases; bases with no gene match: 5. Germline assignment: CDR1 SGHDN and CDR2 FVKESK. The CDR3 length is 13 residues. CDR3 coding DNA: TGTGCCAGCAGCCCAACAGGGGGCCGAGAGCAGTTCTTC. It translates to CASSPTGGREQFF.

The genes are TRBV5-1 and TRBJ2-1; TRBD1 agrees at 9 bases. Germline V gives CDR1 SGHRS, CDR2 YFSETQ. The CDR3 runs to 15 residues. Germline trimming cut 2 bases from V and 7 bases from J; bases unmatched to any gene: 7. CDR3 nucleotides: TGCGCCAGCAGCTTTCAAACAGGGGGCTGGAATGAGCAGTTCTTC. Protein product: CASSFQTGGWNEQFF.

This clone was found a few times. The CDR3 DNA is TGTGCCACCAGCAGAGAGGGACACATTATTGGTGGCTACACCTTC. Its protein product is CATSREGHIIGGYTF. This sequence joins TRBV15 and TRBJ1-2, with D possibly TRBD1 on 6 matching bases. Per germline, CDR1 LNHNV and CDR2 YYDKDF (reference sequence). V was trimmed by 0 bases and J by 7 bases, leaving 15 bases between them. The CDR3 is 15 residues long.

This chain joins TRBV5-1 and TRBJ1-4, with unresolved D. The germline CDR1 and CDR2 sequences are SGHRS and YFSETQ. This CDR3 has 13 residues. The ends were cut back, 4 bases at V and 3 bases at J, with 7 bases in the middle. CDR3 in amino acids: CASSALANEKLFF. CDR3 coding DNA: TGCGCCAGCAGCGCCCTAGCTAATGAAAAACTGTTTTTT. Looking up the rest from reference TRBV5-1 and TRBJ1-4 gives the full variable domain: KAGVTQTPRYLIKTRGQQVTLSCSPISGHRSVSWYQQTPGQGLQFLFEYFSETQRNKGNFPGRFSGRQFSNSRSEMNVSTLELGDSALYLCASSALANEKLFFGSGTQLSVL.

The V call is TRBV6-1, the J call TRBJ2-5, with D possibly being TRBD1 (5 bases). The CDR3 is 18 residues long. Deletions cut 2 bases from V and 1 base from J, with 20 bases between. CDR1 MNHNS and CDR2 SASEGT come from the germline V gene. CDR3 in DNA: TGTGCCAGCAGTGAACCCTCTTGGACAACGACGATCCAAGAGACCCAGTACTTC. Protein: CASSEPSWTTTIQETQYF.

The rearrangement uses TRBV2 and TRBJ2-5; the match to TRBD1 covers 9 bases. CDR3 length: 15 amino acids. V lost 4 bases, J lost 2 bases, and 5 bases stayed unmatched. Germline assignment: CDR1 SNHLY and CDR2 FYNNEI. Here the CDR3 reads CASSGNRGRQETQYF. The CDR3 DNA reads as TGTGCCAGCAGTGGCAACAGGGGGCGGCAAGAGACCCAGTACTTC.

This chain uses TRBV5-1 with TRBJ1-1, with unresolved D. V was pared by 0 bases and J by 4 bases, with 10 bases between. CDR3 size: 14 residues. Per germline, CDR1 SGHRS and CDR2 YFSETQ. CDR3: CASSLDSWGTEAFF. In nucleotides, the CDR3 is TGCGCCAGCAGCTTGGACTCGTGGGGCACTGAAGCTTTCTTT.

The CDR3: CASSDGLETQYF. CDR3 coding DNA: TGCGCCAGCAGCGACGGGCTCGAGACCCAGTACTTC. J is TRBJ2-5 and V is TRBV5-1; no firm D call. Looked up from germline, CDR1 is SGHRS and CDR2 is YFSETQ. The V and J ends lost 4 bases and 5 bases respectively, with 9 bases between them. The CDR3 has 12 amino acids.

This clone was seen once. The rearrangement joins TRBV9 to TRBJ1-3; D is undetermined. Per the germline V gene, CDR1 is SGDLS and CDR2 is YYNGEE. The germline V and J ends were trimmed by 1 base and 4 bases, with 18 bases remaining between them. The CDR3 has 17 residues. The CDR3 is CASSVTSSPGAGNTIYF. In DNA form, the CDR3 reads TGTGCCAGCAGCGTAACATCATCCCCGGGAGCCGGAAACACCATATATTTT. The entire variable domain, with the rest obtained from reference TRBV9 and TRBJ1-3, is as follows: DSGVTQTPKHLITATGQRVTLRCSPRSGDLSVYWYQQSLDQGLQFLIQYYNGEERAKGNILERFSAQQFPDLHSELNLSSLELGDSALYFCASSVTSSPGAGNTIYFGEGSWLTVV.

This clone has just a few counts. V gene TRBV10-3 combines with J gene TRBJ1-2, with D uncertain. Germline CDR1 ENHRY, CDR2 SYGVKD. The V end lost 4 bases, the J end lost 4 bases, and 10 bases lay between the germline ends. The length of the CDR3 is 13 residues. The CDR3 protein is CAISVGLSYGYTF. The CDR3 DNA reads TGTGCCATCAGTGTAGGACTGAGCTATGGCTACACCTTC.

The chain is built from TRBV7-9 and TRBJ1-1, with 9 bases aligning to TRBD1. J was trimmed by 2 bases and V by 1 base; bases with no gene match: 5. Germline-derived CDR1 and CDR2 are SEHNR and FQNEAQ (reference sequence). The CDR3 is 16 amino acids. The CDR3 region is CASSLGTGQGNTEAFF. CDR3 bases: TGTGCCAGCAGCTTAGGGACGGGACAGGGAAACACTGAAGCTTTCTTT.

The chain employs TRBV2 and TRBJ2-1, with 7 bases that match TRBD1. Germline CDR1 reads SNHLY; CDR2 reads FYNNEI. This CDR3 contains 15 residues. Losses at the gene ends were 3 bases for V and 3 bases for J; bases not matched to a gene: 5. Here the CDR3 reads CASSEDRSFYNEQFF. DNA of the CDR3: TGTGCCAGCAGTGAGGACAGGAGTTTCTACAATGAGCAGTTCTTC.

The chain couples TRBV27 to TRBJ2-1, with D possibly being TRBD1 (6 bases). The CDR3 extends over 13 amino acids. Germline V CDR1 and CDR2: MNHEY, SMNVEV (reference sequence). The V and J ends lost 6 bases and 7 bases respectively, with 13 bases between them. Here the CDR3 reads CASSKARGNEQFF. CDR3 DNA: TGTGCCAGCAGCAAAGCGAGGGGGAATGAGCAGTTCTTC.

This clone was seen only once. The chain carries TRBV28 and TRBJ1-5, with 7 bases that match TRBD1. The J segment lost 0 bases and the V segment lost 6 bases, leaving 11 bases of the junction unmatched. CDR3 length: 17 amino acids. Germline CDR1 MDHEN, CDR2 SYDVKM. In DNA, the CDR3 is TGTGCCAGCAGCAAATGGGACAGCGATTATAGCAATCAGCCCCAGCATTTT. It is translated as CASSKWDSDYSNQPQHF.

The V and J genes are TRBV19 and TRBJ1-2; no clear D. The CDR3 runs 11 residues. V gave up 4 bases and J gave up 7 bases, with 7 bases separating them. In germline, CDR1 is LNHDA, CDR2 SQIVND (reference sequence). The CDR3 here is CASSSGSGYTF. The CDR3 coding sequence is TGTGCCAGTAGTAGCGGGAGTGGCTACACCTTC.

A single count supports this clone. The V and J genes are TRBV18 and TRBJ2-1; the D is unclear. V was cut by 2 bases and J by 5 bases, with 13 bases left in between. Germline CDR1 reads KGHSH; CDR2 reads LQKENI. The CDR3 loop spans 15 amino acids. CDR3: CASSPSPDTDNEQFF. The CDR3 DNA sequence: TGTGCCAGCTCACCATCCCCAGACACTGACAATGAGCAGTTCTTC.

The gene calls are TRBV18 and TRBJ1-6, with TRBD1 matching 10 bases. This CDR3 is built from 18 residues. V dropped 4 bases and J dropped 8; count of bases not matched to a gene: 14. Looked up from germline, CDR1 is KGHSH and CDR2 is LQKENI. CDR3 sequence reads: CASSQISTGGVSHSPLHF. CDR3 DNA: TGTGCCAGCTCACAAATCTCGACAGGGGGCGTATCTCATTCACCCCTCCACTTT.